Given below is one TCR beta chain in context. Membership in each cohort depended on participant-reported clinical history. Two negative PCRs, clearance, or symptom resolution were required of recovered Cohort 3 donors. The protocol was immunoSEQ multiplex PCR, while the TCRdb copy is restricted to in-frame clones and leaves out a portion. The sample records about 300,000 clones, around 84% being singletons. Germline V gene data show CDR1 as MNHEY and CDR2 as SMNVEV (reference sequence). This CDR3 has 13 residues. V lost 5 bases and J 5 bases, leaving 12 bases between the germline ends. The sample is drawn from a study of blood T cell repertoires in COVID-19.

The V gene is TRBV27, the J gene TRBJ2-5, with D perhaps matching TRBD2 (5 bases). The sample consisted of PBMCs or T cells enriched from blood (not recorded which). This clonotype was sampled from a woman between 18 and 30 years old who had recovered from COVID-19. The CDR3: CASSNSAWETQYF. The CDR3 DNA follows: TGTGCCAGCAGTAATAGCGCGTGGGAGACCCAGTACTTC.